This is a list of T cell receptor beta chains from one sample in a study of Tregs in tolerant kidney transplant recipients. This table comes from immunoSEQ multiplex PCR, and its TCRdb copy is limited to in-frame clones, with some not included. Here the sample spans tens of thousands of clones, more than 85% being singletons. Sequenced here: CD4+ T cells from blood (PBMCs), sampled 12 months after the transplant. The receptors originated from a human patient who received a combined kidney and bone marrow transplant. Some T cells may trace back to the graft donor. Both conserved end residues are part of each CDR3. Each record gives: V gene, J gene, D gene, clone size, CDR3 DNA, CDR3 protein. A D gene is named only where the DNA matches it firmly. The size of a clone is reported for some rows only, either as once, few or many, or as a class for expanded clones.

TRBV2	TRBJ1-5	TRBD1	-	TGTGCCAGCAGTGATTATAGGACAGGGATCCAGCCCCAGCATTTT	CASSDYRTGIQPQHF
TRBV2	TRBJ2-1	TRBD2	-	TGTGCCAGCAGCCTACTAGCGGGGGAGTACAATGAGCAGTTCTTC	CASSLLAGEYNEQFF
TRBV2	TRBJ2-7	TRBD1	once	TGTGCCAGCATTCAGCTCGAACAGGGGCCGTACGAGCAGTACTTC	CASIQLEQGPYEQYF
TRBV5-1	TRBJ2-5	-	-	TGCGCCAGCAGCTTCCCCGGAGAGACCCAGTACTTC	CASSFPGETQYF
TRBV5-8	TRBJ1-5	-	-	TGTGCCAGCACCAGGGTACGAGGCGATAGCAATCAGCCCCAGCATTTT	CASTRVRGDSNQPQHF
TRBV19	TRBJ1-2	TRBD1	-	TGTGCCAGTAGTACTATGGGACAGGGGAGGAAAGGCTACACCTTC	CASSTMGQGRKGYTF
TRBV18	TRBJ1-2	-	-	TGTGCCAGCTCACCAACGACAGGACCTAACTATGGCTACACCTTC	CASSPTTGPNYGYTF
TRBV2	TRBJ2-7	TRBD2	-	TGTGCCAGCAGCTCCGCTGGCGGGAGCGGTATCTACGAGCAGTACTTC	CASSSAGGSGIYEQYF
TRBV15	TRBJ2-7	TRBD1	once	TGTGCCACCAGCAGAGATTTAGACAGGGGAAACTACGAGCAGTACTTC	CATSRDLDRGNYEQYF
TRBV7-9	TRBJ1-4	TRBD1	-	TGTGCCAGCAGCGGTGAGAGGACAGGGCTTCCTAATGAAAAACTGTTTTTT	CASSGERTGLPNEKLFF
TRBV29-1	TRBJ2-7	-	-	TGCAGCGTTGTGTCAGGGGGGAGCGACGAGCAGTACTTC	CSVVSGGSDEQYF
TRBV28	TRBJ1-5	TRBD1	-	TGTGCCAGCAGTCCAACCACAGGGGGCCAAAATCAGCCCCAGCATTTT	CASSPTTGGQNQPQHF
TRBV7-2	TRBJ2-6	-	-	TGTGCCAGCAGCTTTGGGAGAGCCAACGTCCTGACTTTC	CASSFGRANVLTF
TRBV2	TRBJ1-2	-	once	TGTGCCAGCAGTTCTTTAGGGGATGGCTACACCTTC	CASSSLGDGYTF
TRBV28	TRBJ2-2	-	-	TGTGCCAGCAGTTTACCCGGACAAAACACCGGGGAGCTGTTTTTT	CASSLPGQNTGELFF
TRBV7-3	TRBJ2-2	-	-	TGTGCCAGCAGCCCAGGGGTTGATACCGGGGAGCTGTTTTTT	CASSPGVDTGELFF
TRBV11-3	TRBJ2-1	-	-	TGTGCCAGCAGACTTGACAGCCACAATGAGCAGTTCTTC	CASRLDSHNEQFF
TRBV27	TRBJ2-3	TRBD1	-	TGTGCCAGCAGTCCGGGACAGGGTCGGTCAGATACGCAGTATTTT	CASSPGQGRSDTQYF
TRBV7-9	TRBJ2-2	-	-	TGTGCCAGCAGCTTACTCGGGGCGAACACCGGGGAGCTGTTTTTT	CASSLLGANTGELFF
TRBV5-1	TRBJ2-2	-	-	TGCGCCAGCCAACCTTTACCGAGCCCGGGCGGGGAGCTGTTTTTT	CASQPLPSPGGELFF
TRBV27	TRBJ2-3	TRBD2	-	TGTGCCAGCAGTTTATCGGCACTAGCGGGAGTGAGGGATACGCAGTATTTT	CASSLSALAGVRDTQYF
TRBV5-1	TRBJ2-2	-	-	TGCGCCAGCAGCTTGAGGGACAAGAACACCGGGGAGCTGTTTTTT	CASSLRDKNTGELFF
TRBV5-1	TRBJ2-7	-	-	TGCGCCAGCAGCTTGGCGAGGGGAGGCTACGAGCAGTACTTC	CASSLARGGYEQYF
TRBV7-2	TRBJ1-2	TRBD1	-	TGTGCCAGCAGCCTGCTGGGACAGGGATCTGGCTACACCTTC	CASSLLGQGSGYTF
TRBV10-3	TRBJ2-7	TRBD1	-	TGTGCCATCAGTGCGACAGGGTTCCACTACGAGCAGTACTTC	CAISATGFHYEQYF
TRBV5-1	TRBJ2-1	TRBD1	-	TGCGCCAGCGGGACAGGGGTGTACAATGAGCAGTTCTTC	CASGTGVYNEQFF
TRBV2	TRBJ2-1	-	-	TGTGCCAGCAGAGGCGATTTCGGGAGCCATGAGCAGTTCTTC	CASRGDFGSHEQFF
TRBV7-9	TRBJ1-2	-	-	TGTGCCAGCAGCCTTACTCTGCGTGACAGTGGCTACACCTTC	CASSLTLRDSGYTF
TRBV4-1	TRBJ2-6	-	-	TGCGCCAGCAGCAAAGGGTTCGGAGCTGGGGCCAACGTCCTGACTTTC	CASSKGFGAGANVLTF
TRBV5-4	TRBJ1-3	TRBD1	-	TGTGCCAGCAGCTTGGCCGGGACAGGGAGAAACACCATATATTTT	CASSLAGTGRNTIYF
TRBV7-6	TRBJ1-2	-	-	TGTGCCAGCAGCTTGGCAGGGTCCGACTATGGCTACACCTTC	CASSLAGSDYGYTF
TRBV5-4	TRBJ2-7	TRBD1	-	TGTGCCAGCAGCAACGTAGGGACAGGCGAGCAGTACTTC	CASSNVGTGEQYF
TRBV29-1	TRBJ2-5	TRBD1	-	TGCAGCGCCTACAGGGGCCACCTGCGGGAGACCCAGTACTTC	CSAYRGHLRETQYF
TRBV11-2	TRBJ2-7	TRBD1	-	TGTGCCAGCAGCTTAGTCCCCGGGGGGACAGGGGCCTACGAGCAGTACTTC	CASSLVPGGTGAYEQYF
TRBV9	TRBJ1-1	-	-	TGTGCCAGCAGCCCAATACAGGGAGACACTGAAGCTTTCTTT	CASSPIQGDTEAFF
TRBV6-1	TRBJ2-7	-	-	TGTGCCAGCAGTGCAGGGGATTTGTGGGAGCAGTACTTC	CASSAGDLWEQYF
TRBV2	TRBJ1-5	-	-	TGTGCCAGCAACCTACTTCCGGGGGTCCAGCCCCAGCATTTT	CASNLLPGVQPQHF
TRBV7-2	TRBJ1-6	-	-	TGTGCCAGCAGCTTAGCGGTAGGGGATAATTCCCCCCTCCACTTT	CASSLAVGDNSPLHF
TRBV7-2	TRBJ1-2	-	-	TGTGCCAGCAGCTTAGCTCGTGGCAGCTATGGCTACACCTTC	CASSLARGSYGYTF
TRBV2	TRBJ2-1	TRBD2	-	TGTGCCAGCAGTGCAGTGGGACTAGCAGGGGTTGAGCAGTTCTTC	CASSAVGLAGVEQFF
TRBV9	TRBJ1-5	-	-	TGTGCCAGCAGCGGAGGCGCTAGCAATCAGCCCCAGCATTTT	CASSGGASNQPQHF
TRBV5-4	TRBJ2-2	-	-	TGTGCCAGCAGCCGCGACTACAACACCGGGGAGCTGTTTTTT	CASSRDYNTGELFF
TRBV2	TRBJ1-2	TRBD1	-	TGTGCCAGCAGTAAGGACAGGGGGCGCCTATACGGCTACACCTTC	CASSKDRGRLYGYTF
TRBV4-3	TRBJ1-2	TRBD1	-	TGCGCCAGCAGCCGAAAGCCGACAGGGAACTATGGCTACACCTTC	CASSRKPTGNYGYTF